The 24 T cell receptor beta chains reported below all come from one sample, sequenced in a study of blood T cells in healthy people across ages. Then a second PCR, running roughly 7 to 11 cycles, was carried out with a sample-barcoded 5' primer and a J-beta primer mix. One entry per CDR3 protein results from TCRdb running MiXCR on the 5' RACE reads. Of about 830,000 distinct CDR3 sequences listed, approximately 59% are singletons. Sequencing was done on a sample of blood. The origin of the receptors is a man younger than 45 in good health.

V is TRBV6-2 or TRBV6-3 and J is TRBJ2-4; D ambiguous. Germline V gene data show CDR1 as MNHEY and CDR2 as SVGEGT. This CDR3 contains 16 residues. Between the trimmed V and J ends, which lost 2 bases and 2 bases, there was a span of 13 bases. The CDR3 reads CASSYALTDPKNIQYF. Here the CDR3 DNA reads TGTGCCAGCAGTTACGCACTTACTGATCCCAAAAACATTCAGTACTTC.

The count of this clonotype is one. The V and J genes are TRBV5-1 and TRBJ2-7; D is perhaps TRBD2 (6 bases). Trimming pared 0 bases from V and 3 bases from J, leaving 10 bases between. Germline CDR1 and CDR2: SGHRS and YFSETQ. This CDR3 has 14 amino acids. The CDR3 DNA sequence: TGCGCCAGCAGCTTGGTACTGGGGGGCTACGAGCAGTACTTC. Protein: CASSLVLGGYEQYF. Combining the CDR3 with reference TRBV5-1 and TRBJ2-7 gives the whole variable domain KAGVTQTPRYLIKTRGQQVTLSCSPISGHRSVSWYQQTPGQGLQFLFEYFSETQRNKGNFPGRFSGRQFSNSRSEMNVSTLELGDSALYLCASSLVLGGYEQYFGPGTRLTVT.

This chain joins TRBV12-3 or TRBV12-4 and TRBJ2-4; 9 nucleotides align to TRBD2. Trimming cost V 9 bases and J 0 bases; bases outside gene matches: 6. This CDR3 region has 15 residues. Here the CDR3 DNA reads TGTGCCAGTAAAGCGGGGGGCGTAGCCAAAAACATTCAGTACTTC. Translation gives CASKAGGVAKNIQYF.

The V call is TRBV25-1, the J call TRBJ1-1, with D possibly matching TRBD1 (6 bases). The ends were cut back, 2 bases at V and 2 bases at J, with 15 bases in the middle. The germline V gene has CDR1 MGHDK and CDR2 SYGVNS. CDR3 length: 16 amino acids. CDR3: CASSEPLGGTNTEAFF. The CDR3 region has the DNA TGTGCCAGCAGTGAACCCTTAGGGGGAACTAACACTGAAGCTTTCTTT. Full variable domain (outside the CDR3, taken from reference TRBV25-1 and TRBJ1-1): EADIYQTPRYLVIGTGKKITLECSQTMGHDKMYWYQQDPGMELHLIHYSYGVNSTEKGDLSSESTVSRIRTEHFPLTLESARPSHTSQYLCASSEPLGGTNTEAFFGQGTRLTVV.

The rearrangement uses TRBV7-9 and TRBJ2-5, with 10 bases identical to TRBD2. The end of the DNA aligns better with TRBJ2-7, so the J call may be wrong. This CDR3 is built from 12 residues. Germline V lookup: CDR1 SEHNR, CDR2 FQNEAQ (reference sequence). CDR3 amino acids: CAVTSGAYEQYF. The CDR3 DNA reads TGTGCCGTAACTAGCGGGGCCTACGAGCAGTACTTC.

This clonotype was counted ten times or more. This sequence joins TRBV29-1 and TRBJ1-1, with 8 nucleotides matching TRBD1. CDR1 and CDR2 (germline): SQVTM, ANQGSEA. This CDR3 is built from 13 residues. V lost 6 bases to trimming and J lost 1 base; unmatched junction nucleotides: 4. The CDR3 region is CSVDRAENTEAFF. CDR3 nucleotide sequence: TGCAGCGTGGACAGGGCGGAGAACACTGAAGCTTTCTTT. Using reference TRBV29-1 and TRBJ1-1 for the parts outside the CDR3, the full variable domain is SAVISQKPSRDICQRGTSLTIQCQVDSQVTMMFWYRQQPGQSLTLIATANQGSEATYESGFVIDKFPISRPNLTFSTLTVSNMSPEDSSIYLCSVDRAENTEAFFGQGTRLTVV.

The V gene is TRBV6-5, the J gene TRBJ1-2; TRBD1 might be the D (5 bases). The ends were cut back, 0 bases at V and 0 bases at J, with 11 bases in the middle. The germline V gene encodes CDR1 MNHEY and CDR2 SVGAGI. The CDR3 loop spans 16 amino acids. The CDR3 is CASSYSIPGPNYGYTF. The CDR3, as DNA: TGTGCCAGCAGTTACTCGATTCCAGGGCCTAACTATGGCTACACCTTC.

The chain combines TRBV7-2 with TRBJ2-5; 8 bases line up with TRBD2. This CDR3 contains 15 residues. Germline V gene sequence: CDR1 SGHTA, CDR2 FQGNSA. V lost 3 bases and J lost 11; bases outside the gene matches: 14. CDR3 nucleotide sequence: TGTGCCAGCAGCTTGACTAGCGCGGGCTACAATGAGCAGTACTTC. It yields the protein CASSLTSAGYNEQYF.

This chain joins TRBV29-1 and TRBJ2-7; D is tentatively TRBD1 or TRBD2 (5 bases each). Trimming cost V 8 bases and J 3 bases, with 20 bases left between them. Germline CDR1 and CDR2: SQVTM and ANQGSEA. The CDR3 has 14 amino acids. CDR3 sequence: CSIHTGPGDYEQYF. Written as DNA, the CDR3 is TGCAGCATTCATACGGGGCCTGGGGACTACGAGCAGTACTTC.

This clonotype occurred once. The V gene is TRBV6-5, the J gene TRBJ2-3; 12 bases are a match to TRBD2. This CDR3 is 15 amino acids long. Germline V gives CDR1 MNHEY, CDR2 SVGAGI. V dropped 3 bases and J dropped 4; count of bases not matched to a gene: 2. The DNA for the CDR3 is TGTGCCAGCAGTTATACTAGCGGGGGGTCAGATACGCAGTATTTT. Its protein is CASSYTSGGSDTQYF.

This chain connects TRBV19 to TRBJ2-1, with TRBD2 matching over 7 bases. Germline-derived CDR1 and CDR2 are LNHDA and SQIVND (reference sequence). The CDR3 spans 16 residues. The trim removed 6 bases at V and 3 bases at J, leaving 11 bases unmatched. The CDR3 DNA sequence: TGTGCCAGTAGGGGAGAGCGGGACCGATTCTACAATGAGCAGTTCTTC. Its protein product is CASRGERDRFYNEQFF.

The CDR3 is CARRDQETQYF. In DNA, the CDR3 is TGTGCCAGACGGGACCAAGAGACCCAGTACTTC. The chain employs TRBV21-1 and TRBJ2-5. TRBV21-1 is annotated as a pseudogene. The CDR3 has 11 amino acids.

J is TRBJ2-5 and V is TRBV5-5, with TRBD2 matching over 8 bases. In germline, CDR1 is SGHKS, CDR2 YYEKEE (reference sequence). V shed 4 bases, J shed 5 bases, and the junction held 4 bases outside the gene matches. CDR3 length: 13 amino acids. The CDR3 protein is CASSPPGGETQYF. The CDR3 nucleotides read TGTGCCAGCAGCCCTCCGGGGGGGGAGACCCAGTACTTC. The full variable domain, in which reference TRBV5-5 and TRBJ2-5 provide the parts outside the CDR3, is DAGVTQSPTHLIKTRGQQVTLRCSPISGHKSVSWYQQVLGQGPQFIFQYYEKEERGRGNFPDRFSARQFPNYSSELNVNALLLGDSALYLCASSPPGGETQYFGPGTRLLVL.

The V call is TRBV20-1, the J call TRBJ2-5; 10 bases fit TRBD2. V lost 0 bases and J lost 5; bases outside the gene matches: 6. The CDR3 contains 15 residues. Germline V lookup: CDR1 DFQATT, CDR2 SNEGSKA (reference sequence). CDR3 loop: CSARDRLLAGETQYF. The CDR3 DNA reads as TGCAGTGCTAGAGATCGGTTACTAGCGGGGGAGACCCAGTACTTC.

The chain employs TRBV5-1 and TRBJ2-1; the match to TRBD1 covers 8 bases. V trimming: 6 bases; J trimming: 4 bases; junction bases outside the gene matches: 12. Germline V gene sequence: CDR1 SGHRS, CDR2 YFSETQ. The CDR3 covers 16 residues. CDR3 protein: CASKTTGTGPYNEQFF. As DNA, the CDR3 is TGCGCCAGCAAAACGACCGGGACAGGACCATACAATGAGCAGTTCTTC.

The chain uses TRBV5-1 and TRBJ2-7; the match to TRBD2 covers 10 bases. Germline CDR1 reads SGHRS; CDR2 reads YFSETQ. There are 16 residues in the CDR3. The trim removed 4 bases at V and 0 bases at J, leaving 7 bases unmatched. The CDR3 sequence is CASSPLAGGSSYEQYF. CDR3 nucleotides: TGCGCCAGCAGCCCTTTAGCGGGGGGCAGCTCCTACGAGCAGTACTTC.

This clonotype appeared a single time. The V gene is TRBV24-1, the J gene TRBJ2-3; possibly TRBD2 for D (5 bases). The CDR3 spans 15 residues. V was shortened by 1 base and J by 6 bases, with 13 bases between the two germline ends. From germline, CDR1 is KGHDR and CDR2 SFDVKD. CDR3 sequence: CATSDFAGVIDTQYF. Here the CDR3 DNA reads TGTGCCACCAGTGATTTTGCCGGGGTAATCGATACGCAGTATTTT.

CDR3 amino acids: CASSSHVGGAYGYTF. The CDR3 nucleotides are TGTGCCAGCAGTTCCCATGTTGGGGGAGCCTATGGCTACACCTTC. The chain links TRBV27 to TRBJ1-2, with D maybe TRBD1 (5 bases). The CDR3 has 15 amino acids. The V end was cut by 4 bases, the J end by 4 bases, with 16 bases between. Germline lookup yields CDR1 MNHEY and CDR2 SMNVEV (reference sequence).

The chain has TRBV29-1 and TRBJ2-7; 7 bases map to TRBD1. This CDR3 comprises 11 residues. The junction had 0 bases not matched to a gene; V was cut back by 4 bases and J by 3 bases. CDR1 and CDR2 from the germline V gene are SQVTM and ANQGSEA. CDR3 sequence reads: CSVGTGYEQYF. CDR3 DNA: TGCAGCGTTGGGACAGGCTACGAGCAGTACTTC.

The rearrangement uses TRBV4-3 and TRBJ1-1; D is unclear. Per germline, CDR1 LGHNA and CDR2 YSLEER. The CDR3 sequence is 14 residues long. Trimming removed 4 bases at V and 1 base at J, with 10 bases between. In DNA, the CDR3 is TGCGCCAGCAGCCTTAGCAGATCGAACACTGAAGCTTTCTTT. As protein: CASSLSRSNTEAFF.

The chain combines TRBV28 with TRBJ2-5, with a tentative D call TRBD1 (5 bases). The CDR3 consists of 14 residues. Trimming took off 1 base at V and 5 bases at J, with 11 bases between the two ends. Germline CDR1 MDHEN, CDR2 SYDVKM. The CDR3 DNA reads TGTGCCAGCAGTTTATCGTCAGGGATTGAGACCCAGTACTTC. Residues: CASSLSSGIETQYF.

The chain employs TRBV10-3 and TRBJ1-2; 7 nucleotides align to TRBD1. This CDR3 contains 15 residues. V trimming: 2 bases; J trimming: 6 bases; junction bases outside the gene matches: 9. CDR1 and CDR2 from the germline V gene are ENHRY and SYGVKD. The DNA of the CDR3 is TGTGCCATCAGTGAGGCCCTGACAGGGATCGATGGCTACACCTTC. Protein sequence: CAISEALTGIDGYTF.

The chain employs TRBV7-2 and TRBJ2-5; D ambiguous. Germline V gene sequence: CDR1 SGHTA, CDR2 FQGNSA. CDR3 size: 12 residues. Deletions cut 2 bases from V and 5 bases from J, with 6 bases between. The CDR3 protein is CASSLYGETQYF. The CDR3 region has the DNA TGTGCCAGCAGCTTATACGGGGAGACCCAGTACTTC.

The chain combines TRBV10-3 with TRBJ2-3, with TRBD1 matching 8 bases. Germline values: CDR1 ENHRY, CDR2 SYGVKD. Trimming cost V 6 bases and J 3 bases; bases outside gene matches: 5. CDR3 size: 14 residues. The CDR3 spells CAISADRETDTQYF. CDR3 nucleotide sequence: TGTGCCATCAGCGCGGACAGGGAGACAGATACGCAGTATTTT.